In its sample, the clone carrying this T cell receptor (beta chain) was seen many times. What it binds is unknown. The read finishes 3 residues shy of the CDR3 end, and the germline J gene is used to complete it. The sample is drawn from a study of T cell clonality in common variable immunodeficiency. Overall study findings and caveats: CVID subjects shared fewer TCRbeta clones than healthy controls did.

Assay used: immunoSEQ multiplex PCR; TCRdb lists only in-frame clones, some missing. The specimen has 55,000 or so clones, none found just once. Most patients and controls had Caucasian heritage. Each donor provided about 4.5 to 8.5 ml of heparinized whole blood. The CDR3 spans 15 residues. Germline V lookup: CDR1 MNHEY, CDR2 SVGEGT. V was pared by 4 bases and J by 7 bases, with 17 bases between. The material sequenced was peripheral blood mononuclear cells. This clonotype was obtained from a person aged 18-69 years in good health. J is TRBJ1-3 and V is TRBV6-2 or TRBV6-3; D gene ambiguous. Here the CDR3 reads CASSSRLGEENTIYF. CDR3 DNA (partial): TGTGCCAGCAGTTCCAGACTCGGGGAGGAGAACACC.